The TCR beta chain under discussion was sequenced for a study of molecular identifiers for immune sequencing clone quantification. Overall study: Four of five splits of RNA from approximately 20,000 or 100,000 naive CD8 cells were sequenced in replicates.

TCRdb reanalysed the PCR reads using MiXCR and keeps one entry per CDR3 protein. This table has 55,000 to 75,000 distinct CDR3 sequences, approximately 18% appearing once. Each library that profiled naive CD8 cells came from roughly 20,000 to 1,000,000 sorted cells with 10%, 30% or 50% RNA. The V end was cut by 5 bases, the J end by 5 bases, with 13 bases between. Germline loops: CDR1 SGHTA, CDR2 FQGNSA. The CDR3 loop spans 13 amino acids. The source is a human donor in good health. Some libraries in this study had Jurkat cell RNA spiked in. The sequencing sample was made of naive CD8+ T cells from blood, with Jurkat cell RNA spiked in. Indicated subset: FACS-sorted CD8+CD4-CCR7+CD45RA+ naive T cells. V usage is TRBV7-2 and J usage is TRBJ2-7, with no clear D. This CDR3 is CASSEPYVDEQYF. The CDR3 DNA follows: TGTGCCAGCAGCGAACCCTACGTCGACGAGCAGTACTTC. Based on the CDR3 plus reference TRBV7-2 and TRBJ2-7, the full variable domain is GAGVSQSPSNKVTEKGKDVELRCDPISGHTALYWYRQSLGQGLEFLIYFQGNSAPDKSGLPSDRFSAERTGGSVSTLTIQRTQQEDSAVYLCASSEPYVDEQYFGPGTRLTVT.